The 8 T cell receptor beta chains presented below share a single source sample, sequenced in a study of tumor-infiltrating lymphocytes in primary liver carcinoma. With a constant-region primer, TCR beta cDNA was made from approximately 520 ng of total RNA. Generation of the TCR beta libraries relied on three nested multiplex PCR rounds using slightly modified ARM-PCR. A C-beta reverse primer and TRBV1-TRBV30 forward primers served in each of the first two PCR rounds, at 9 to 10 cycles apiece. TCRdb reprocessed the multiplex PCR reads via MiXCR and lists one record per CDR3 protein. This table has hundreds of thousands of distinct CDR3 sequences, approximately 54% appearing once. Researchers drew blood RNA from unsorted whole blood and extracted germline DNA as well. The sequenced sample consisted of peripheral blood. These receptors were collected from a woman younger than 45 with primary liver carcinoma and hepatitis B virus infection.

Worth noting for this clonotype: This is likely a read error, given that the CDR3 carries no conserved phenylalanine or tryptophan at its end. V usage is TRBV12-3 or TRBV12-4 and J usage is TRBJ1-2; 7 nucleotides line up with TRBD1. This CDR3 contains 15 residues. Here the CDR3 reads CASSLRQGGRYDYTL. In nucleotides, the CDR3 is TGTGCCAGCAGTCTACGACAGGGTGGGCGATATGACTACACCCTC.

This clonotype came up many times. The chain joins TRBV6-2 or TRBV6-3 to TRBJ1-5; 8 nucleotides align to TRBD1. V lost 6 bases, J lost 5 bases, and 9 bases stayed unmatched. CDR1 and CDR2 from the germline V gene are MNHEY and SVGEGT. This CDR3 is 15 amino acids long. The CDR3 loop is CASRNGAGGHQPQHF. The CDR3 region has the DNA TGTGCCAGCAGGAACGGGGCAGGGGGCCATCAGCCCCAGCATTTT.

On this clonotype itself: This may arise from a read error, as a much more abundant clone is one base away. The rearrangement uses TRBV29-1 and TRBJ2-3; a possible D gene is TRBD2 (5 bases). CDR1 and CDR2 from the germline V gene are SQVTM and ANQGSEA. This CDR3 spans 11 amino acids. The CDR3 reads CSARPERKQSF. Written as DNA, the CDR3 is TGCAGCGCTCGACCGGAGCGGAAGCAGTCTTTT.

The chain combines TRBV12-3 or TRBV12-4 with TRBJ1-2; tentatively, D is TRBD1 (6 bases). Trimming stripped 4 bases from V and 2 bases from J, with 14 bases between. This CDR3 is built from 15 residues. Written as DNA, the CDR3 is TGTGCCAGCAGTTGGGGGGGCACCAAAAACTATGGCTACACCTTC. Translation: CASSWGGTKNYGYTF.

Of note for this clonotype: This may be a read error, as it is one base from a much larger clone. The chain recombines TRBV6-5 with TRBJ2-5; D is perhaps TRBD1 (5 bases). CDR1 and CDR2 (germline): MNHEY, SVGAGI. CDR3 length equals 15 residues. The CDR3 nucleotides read TGTACCAGCAGTACTGGTCTTCCCCCAGGGGAGACCCAGTACTTC. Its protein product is CTSSTGLPPGETQYF.

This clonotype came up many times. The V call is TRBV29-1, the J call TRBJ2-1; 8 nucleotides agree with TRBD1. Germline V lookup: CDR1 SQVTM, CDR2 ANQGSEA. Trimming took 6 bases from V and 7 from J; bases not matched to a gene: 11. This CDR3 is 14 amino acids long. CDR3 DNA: TGCAGCGTCCTGAGGGACAGGTCCTCTAATGAGCAGTTCTTC. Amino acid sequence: CSVLRDRSSNEQFF.

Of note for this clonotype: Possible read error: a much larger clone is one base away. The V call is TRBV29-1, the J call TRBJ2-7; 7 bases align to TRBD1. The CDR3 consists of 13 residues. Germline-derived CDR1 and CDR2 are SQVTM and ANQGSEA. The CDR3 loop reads CSIDGPGGYEQYF. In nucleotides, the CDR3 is TGCAGCATTGACGGTCCAGGGGGTTACGAGCAGTACTTC.

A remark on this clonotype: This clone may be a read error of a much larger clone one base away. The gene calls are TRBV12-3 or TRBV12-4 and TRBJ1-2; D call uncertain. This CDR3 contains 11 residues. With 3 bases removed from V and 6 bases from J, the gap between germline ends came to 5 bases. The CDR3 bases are TGTGCCAGCAGTTTCCTCCATGGCTACACCTTC. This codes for CASSFLHGYTF.